This T cell receptor (beta chain) was observed in a study of a mutant IDH1 vaccine in newly diagnosed glioma. Measured with immunoSEQ multiplex PCR; TCRdb has only the in-frame clones, and not every one. The sample holds under 35,000 clones, approximately 80% seen once. As to time point: baseline, week 1 (first vaccination visit). The treatment is: pre-vaccination baseline after standard-of-care therapy. The source of this sequence is a man aged 25-45 years with glioma. The specimen comprised PBMCs, sampled from a glioma patient treated with radiotherapy, temozolomide or both.

CDR3 sequence reads: CASSPRTGAGNQPQHF. In nucleotides, the CDR3 is TGTGCCAGCAGTCCCCGGACAGGGGCAGGCAATCAGCCCCAGCATTTT. The gene calls are TRBV28 and TRBJ1-5; 9 nucleotides line up with TRBD1. CDR3 size: 16 residues. In germline, CDR1 is MDHEN, CDR2 SYDVKM. Trimming removed 5 bases from V and 2 bases from J; junction bases left unmatched: 7.